Each of the 11 T cell receptor beta chains below was sequenced from the same sample in a study of sequential checkpoint blockade in melanoma (dated by TCRdb to between 2018 and 2020). Taken with the paper, the label for treatment or condition translates to: randomized to nivolumab then ipilimumab (arm A) or the reverse (arm B). Library creation used the immunoSEQ multiplex PCR assay. Entries here come from immuneACCESS through TCRdb and include only in-frame sequences with V and J called. Some clones fail to appear in such tables; in the studies checked, an unresolved V gene covers under half of the shortfall, and the cause of the remainder is unknown. In this sample the table shows about 14,000 clones, 50% to 55% of which occur a single time. The ten largest make up roughly 17% of the sample. Specimen: CD8+ T cells sorted from blood (inferred from file names), collected from a patient given nivolumab and ipilimumab in sequence. These receptors were obtained from a human donor with melanoma.

The gene calls are TRBV11-3 and TRBJ2-7; 9 nucleotides agree with TRBD1. The CDR3 extends over 14 amino acids. With 6 bases clipped from V and 2 bases from J, the junction kept 5 bases outside the gene matches. CDR1 is SGHNT and CDR2 is YENEEA in the germline V gene. The CDR3 is CASSTGTGTYEQYF. DNA of the CDR3: TGTGCCAGCAGTACCGGGACAGGGACCTACGAGCAGTACTTC.

The CDR3: CASALNSGGDYNEQFF. CDR3 DNA sequence: TGTGCCAGCGCACTGAATAGCGGGGGGGACTACAATGAGCAGTTCTTC. This sequence joins TRBV11-3 and TRBJ2-1, with 11 bases that match TRBD2. Trimming removed 8 bases from V and 3 bases from J; junction bases left unmatched: 9. The CDR3 runs to 16 residues. Germline values: CDR1 SGHNT, CDR2 YENEEA.

The rearrangement joins TRBV7-8 to TRBJ2-3; 10 positions match TRBD2. The CDR3 contains 19 residues. Germline-derived CDR1 and CDR2 are SGHVS and FQNEAQ. J lost 0 bases, V lost 4 bases, and 13 bases had no gene match. CDR3 bases: TGTGCCAGCAGCTATCCGACTAGCGGGCTACAGCCTAGCACAGATACGCAGTATTTT. It encodes CASSYPTSGLQPSTDTQYF.

Within the sample, this clone is medium-sized. The chain employs TRBV7-9 and TRBJ1-4; D perhaps matches TRBD1 (6 bases). Per the germline V gene, CDR1 is SEHNR and CDR2 is FQNEAQ (reference sequence). The CDR3 sequence is 11 residues long. V lost 10 bases and J 7 bases, leaving 10 bases between the germline ends. The CDR3 bases are TGTGCCATTCACAGGGCTGAAAAACTGTTTTTT. Its translation is CAIHRAEKLFF.

By sample share, this clone is medium-sized. The gene calls are TRBV9 and TRBJ1-1; 8 bases map to TRBD1. V gave up 4 bases and J gave up 4 bases; unmatched junction bases: 6. Germline lookup yields CDR1 SGDLS and CDR2 YYNGEE. This CDR3 is 14 amino acids long. The CDR3 coding sequence is TGTGCCAGCAGCCTACAGGGGGTGGGCACTGAAGCTTTCTTT. This encodes CASSLQGVGTEAFF.

By share, this clone counts as medium-sized. CDR3 bases: TGTGCCAGCAGTGAACAGGGATCGGACACCGGGGAGCTGTTTTTT. This sequence encodes CASSEQGSDTGELFF. The V gene is TRBV6-4, the J gene TRBJ2-2; weak D call: TRBD1 (6 bases). V shed 3 bases and J shed 3 bases, with 11 bases lying between them. This CDR3 is built from 15 residues. From germline, CDR1 is MRHNA and CDR2 SNTAGT.

By proportion, this clone is medium-sized (0.01 to 0.1%). The V and J genes are TRBV19 and TRBJ1-5; the D is unclear. This CDR3 region has 14 residues. CDR1 and CDR2 from the germline V gene are LNHDA and SQIVND (reference sequence). V dropped 3 bases and J dropped 2 bases, with 8 bases sitting between them. The CDR3 sequence is CASSIGQGNQPQHF. CDR3 coding DNA: TGTGCCAGTAGTATTGGGCAGGGCAATCAGCCCCAGCATTTT.

The chain combines TRBV27 with TRBJ2-2; 9 nucleotides agree with TRBD1. This CDR3 is built from 14 residues. The V gene end was trimmed by 6 bases and the J gene end by 7 bases; junction bases not matched to a gene: 6. The germline V gene has CDR1 MNHEY and CDR2 SMNVEV (reference sequence). DNA for the CDR3: TGTGCCAGCAGCCCGGGACAGGGTTACGGGGAGCTGTTTTTT. This codes for CASSPGQGYGELFF.

V usage is TRBV7-2 and J usage is TRBJ2-1, with 12 bases that match TRBD2. V gave up 2 bases and J gave up 9 bases; unmatched junction bases: 5. This CDR3 is 15 amino acids long. From germline, CDR1 is SGHTA and CDR2 FQGNSA. The CDR3 spells CASSLLAGGPGEQFF. As DNA, the CDR3 is TGTGCCAGCAGCTTACTAGCGGGAGGGCCAGGTGAGCAGTTCTTC.

Judged by abundance, this clone is medium-sized (0.01 to 0.1%). This chain links TRBV28 with TRBJ2-6; 7 bases agree with TRBD1. The CDR3 extends over 17 amino acids. Germline values: CDR1 MDHEN, CDR2 SYDVKM. V shed 6 bases and J 0 bases; nucleotides not matched to a gene: 8. As DNA, the CDR3 is TGTGCCAGCAGCCCTATACAGGGGACCTCTGGGGCCAACGTCCTGACTTTC. This encodes CASSPIQGTSGANVLTF.

This clone was seen a few times. The chain carries TRBV6-6 and TRBJ2-7; possible D gene TRBD2, 5 bases. Germline lookup yields CDR1 MNHNY and CDR2 SVGAGI (reference sequence). Trimming removed 3 bases at V and 2 bases at J, with 11 bases between. The CDR3 runs to 14 residues. CDR3 amino acids: CASSYGLGAYEQYF. CDR3 sequence (DNA): TGTGCCAGCAGTTATGGTCTCGGGGCCTACGAGCAGTACTTC.